This T cell receptor beta chain appears in the sequencing data of a study of OX40 agonist ivuxolimab in advanced cancers. Across the study: The group had a mean age of around 60 years, ranged from about 20 to 79, and was 82.7% male.

Only in-frame clones appear in the TCRdb table, and some are missing; sequencing was by immunoSEQ multiplex PCR. In the table there are more than 20,000 clones, approximately 89% of which are singletons. Germline V CDR1 and CDR2: MNHEY, SMNVEV (reference sequence). The CDR3 extends over 18 amino acids. Germline trimming cut 10 bases from V and 1 base from J; bases unmatched to any gene: 17. Sequenced material: CD4+ or CD8+ T cells sorted from blood, taken in a trial of the OX40 agonist ivuxolimab. The rearrangement joins TRBV27 to TRBJ2-3, with 10 positions matching TRBD2. This TCR came from an adult with an advanced solid tumor such as melanoma, head and neck, liver or kidney cancer. CDR3 region: CATVTDLAGGGGTDTQYF. Written as DNA, the CDR3 is TGTGCCACCGTAACTGATTTAGCGGGAGGCGGGGGCACAGATACGCAGTATTTT.